Listed below are T cell receptor beta chains from one sample, sequenced in a study of blood T cells in healthy people across ages. From the 5' RACE reads, TCRdb called clonotypes with MiXCR, one entry per CDR3 protein. Among 1.5 million to 2 million distinct CDR3 sequences listed, 39% were seen once. Sequenced input: blood. The receptors come from a human donor in good health. The conserved cysteine and the conserved F or W are not part of the CDR3 here. Each record gives: V gene, D gene, J gene, CDR3 protein. A D gene is named only where the DNA matches it firmly.

TRBV20-1,NA,TRBJ2-1,SAKLRAPYNKQF
TRBV9,NA,TRBJ1-1,ASSVGLGSTEAF
TRBV20-1,TRBD1,TRBJ2-5,SARTGTGGREAQY
TRBV9,NA,TRBJ2-1,ASSVVLVGFNEQF
TRBV6-2/TRBV6-3,NA,TRBJ2-5,ASSSGTPETQY
TRBV6-6,NA,TRBJ1-4,ASSFPGLNEELF
TRBV5-1,TRBD1,TRBJ1-1,ASSLASLGTVLF
TRBV2,TRBD2,TRBJ2-3,ASSGPLAGEEY
TRBV4-3,NA,TRBJ2-3,ASSQDGAPQDTQY
TRBV7-9,NA,TRBJ1-3,ASSQGGSVGIY
TRBV10-3,NA,TRBJ2-3,AITEGMGTDTQY
TRBV5-1,NA,TRBJ2-5,ASSLVGQEETQY
TRBV6-1,NA,TRBJ1-2,ASSEFSGRVVGYT
TRBV20-1,TRBD1,TRBJ1-1,SAHSSGQGNTEAF
TRBV7-2,TRBD1,TRBJ2-3,ASSPQIGQGADTQY
TRBV7-9,TRBD1,TRBJ1-1,ASSLEDRGLTEAF
TRBV4-1,NA,TRBJ1-6,ASSQYVGALGNSPLH
TRBV4-1,NA,TRBJ2-7,ASSQGFGGHEQY
TRBV7-6,NA,NA,ASSDVGVYSYEQY
TRBV7-2,TRBD2,TRBJ2-3,ASSPSGGPGDTQY
TRBV12-3/TRBV12-4,NA,TRBJ2-7,ASSRSLGNSYEQY
TRBV6-2/TRBV6-3,NA,TRBJ1-5,ASTHTKWGTDNQPQH
TRBV6-4,TRBD2,TRBJ2-3,ASSARGTSGGRTDTQY
TRBV20-1,TRBD2,TRBJ2-5,SAPNPGLAGETQY
TRBV7-2,TRBD2,NA,ASSPGTSRQETQF
TRBV2,NA,TRBJ1-6,ASSDVFTNSPLH
TRBV4-3,NA,TRBJ2-2,ASSPRLESELF
TRBV7-9,NA,TRBJ1-5,ASSLWGAQSNQPQH
TRBV4-3,NA,TRBJ2-5,ASSQVIFGTQY
TRBV5-7,NA,TRBJ1-2,ASSLSPPTRNYGHT
TRBV7-2,TRBD2,TRBJ2-5,ASTGLAGSIGETQY
TRBV16,NA,TRBJ1-1,ASNQLEAF
TRBV10-3,NA,TRBJ2-7,AISLQGAEQY
TRBV20-1,NA,TRBJ2-7,SASAGYEQY
TRBV11-2,NA,TRBJ2-2,ASSFNGGTNTGELF
TRBV4-1,NA,TRBJ1-1,ASSQDRQGGAF
TRBV10-3,NA,TRBJ2-1,AISVGGEQF
TRBV10-3,TRBD1,TRBJ1-2,AISEVDRVTYGYT
TRBV6-6,NA,TRBJ1-1,ASSYMETEAF
TRBV5-1,NA,TRBJ1-1,AGSLVGGTNTEAF
TRBV9,NA,TRBJ2-3,ASSVEGVRADTQY
TRBV5-1,NA,TRBJ2-3,ASSKEHSPDTQY
TRBV5-5,NA,TRBJ2-1,ASSLVTVNNEQF
TRBV28,NA,TRBJ2-5,ASSRNRVRETQY
TRBV29-1,TRBD1,TRBJ1-1,SVRDRERYTEAF
TRBV6-2/TRBV6-3,NA,TRBJ1-2,ASSYSEGSNYGYT
TRBV9,NA,TRBJ1-4,ANSPQYGMLF
TRBV4-2,NA,TRBJ1-2,ASSLGRVHGYT
TRBV20-1,NA,TRBJ2-3,SAFSVQSGDTQY
TRBV27,NA,TRBJ1-5,ASRASPSTGGNQPQH
TRBV11-2,NA,TRBJ2-7,ASSRDSHSYEQY
TRBV29-1,TRBD1,NA,SVNRQGNEQY
TRBV4-2,NA,TRBJ1-4,ASSQGAGREKLF
TRBV7-9,NA,TRBJ2-1,ASSLVGIDEQF
TRBV9,TRBD1,TRBJ2-1,ASSVGGTGLYNEQF